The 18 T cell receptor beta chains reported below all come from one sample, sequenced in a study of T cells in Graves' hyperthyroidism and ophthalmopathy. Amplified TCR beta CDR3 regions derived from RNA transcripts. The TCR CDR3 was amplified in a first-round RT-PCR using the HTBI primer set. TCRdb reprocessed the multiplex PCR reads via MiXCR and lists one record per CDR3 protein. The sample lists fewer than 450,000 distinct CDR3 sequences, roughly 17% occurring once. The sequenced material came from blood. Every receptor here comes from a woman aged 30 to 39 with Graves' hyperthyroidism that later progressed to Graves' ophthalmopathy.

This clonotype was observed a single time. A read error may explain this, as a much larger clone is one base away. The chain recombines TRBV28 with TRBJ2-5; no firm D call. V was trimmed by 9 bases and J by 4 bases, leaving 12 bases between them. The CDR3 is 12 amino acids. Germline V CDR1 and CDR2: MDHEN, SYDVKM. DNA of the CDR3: TGTGCCAGTAAACCGGTGGCAGAGACCCAGTACTTC. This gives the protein CASKPVAETQYF.

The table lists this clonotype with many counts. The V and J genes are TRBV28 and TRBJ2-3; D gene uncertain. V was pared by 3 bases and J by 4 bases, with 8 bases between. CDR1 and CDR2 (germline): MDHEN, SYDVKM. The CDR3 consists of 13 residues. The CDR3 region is CASSFRYADTQYF. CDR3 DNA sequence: TGTGCCAGCAGTTTCCGGTACGCAGATACGCAGTATTTT.

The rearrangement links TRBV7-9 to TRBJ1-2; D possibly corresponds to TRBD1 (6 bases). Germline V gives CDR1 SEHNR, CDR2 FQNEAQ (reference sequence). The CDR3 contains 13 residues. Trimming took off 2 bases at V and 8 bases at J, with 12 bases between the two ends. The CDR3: CASSLLAGDGYTF. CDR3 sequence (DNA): TGTGCCAGCAGCTTATTGGCAGGGGACGGCTACACCTTC. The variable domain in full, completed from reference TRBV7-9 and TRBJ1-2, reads DTGVSQNPRHKITKRGQNVTFRCDPISEHNRLYWYRQTLGQGPEFLTYFQNEAQLEKSRLLSDRFSAERPKGSFSTLEIQRTEQGDSAMYLCASSLLAGDGYTFGSGTRLTVV.

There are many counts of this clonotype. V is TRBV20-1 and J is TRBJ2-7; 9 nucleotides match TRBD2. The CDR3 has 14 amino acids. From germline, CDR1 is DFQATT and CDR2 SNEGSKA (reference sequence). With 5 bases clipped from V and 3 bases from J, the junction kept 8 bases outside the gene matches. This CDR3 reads CSAPTAGGNYEQYF. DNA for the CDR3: TGCAGTGCTCCGACCGCGGGAGGGAACTACGAGCAGTACTTC.

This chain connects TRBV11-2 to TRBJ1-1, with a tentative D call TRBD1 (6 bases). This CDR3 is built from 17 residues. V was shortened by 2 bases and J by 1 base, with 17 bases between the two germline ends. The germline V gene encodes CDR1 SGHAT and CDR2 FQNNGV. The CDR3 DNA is TGTGCCAGCAGCTTATTCCGGGGGGGCCCGTCGAACACTGAAGCTTTCTTT. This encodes CASSLFRGGPSNTEAFF.

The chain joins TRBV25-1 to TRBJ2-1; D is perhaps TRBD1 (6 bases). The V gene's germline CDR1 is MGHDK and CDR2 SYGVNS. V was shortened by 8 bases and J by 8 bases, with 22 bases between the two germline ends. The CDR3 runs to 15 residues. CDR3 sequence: CASGRQGIGIDEQFF. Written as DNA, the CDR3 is TGTGCCAGCGGGCGTCAGGGGATCGGTATCGATGAGCAGTTCTTC.

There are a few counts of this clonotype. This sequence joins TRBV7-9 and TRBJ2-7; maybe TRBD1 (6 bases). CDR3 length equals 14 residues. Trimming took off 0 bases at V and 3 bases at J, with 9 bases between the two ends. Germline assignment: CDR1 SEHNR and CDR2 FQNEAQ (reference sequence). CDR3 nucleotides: TGTGCCAGCAGCTTAGCCGTGGGACACTACGAGCAGTACTTC. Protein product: CASSLAVGHYEQYF.

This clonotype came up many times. CDR3 region: CASSLYQAPNTEAFF. The CDR3 nucleotides are TGTGCCAGCAGTTTATATCAGGCACCGAACACTGAAGCTTTCTTT. This sequence joins TRBV28 and TRBJ1-1; D not certain. Between the trimmed V and J ends, which lost 1 base and 1 base, there was a span of 10 bases. The CDR3 covers 15 residues. Germline CDR1 MDHEN, CDR2 SYDVKM.

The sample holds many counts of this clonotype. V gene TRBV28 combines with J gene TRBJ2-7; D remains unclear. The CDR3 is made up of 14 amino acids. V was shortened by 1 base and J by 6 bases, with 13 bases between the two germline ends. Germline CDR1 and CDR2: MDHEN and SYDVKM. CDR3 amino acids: CASSLSSLPREQYF. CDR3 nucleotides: TGTGCCAGCAGTTTATCCTCTCTGCCTCGCGAGCAGTACTTC.

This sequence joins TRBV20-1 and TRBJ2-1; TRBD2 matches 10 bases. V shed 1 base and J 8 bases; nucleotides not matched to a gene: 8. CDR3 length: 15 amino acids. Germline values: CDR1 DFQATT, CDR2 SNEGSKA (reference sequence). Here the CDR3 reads CSARALAGVIDEQFF. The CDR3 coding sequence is TGCAGTGCTAGAGCTCTAGCGGGAGTAATAGATGAGCAGTTCTTC.

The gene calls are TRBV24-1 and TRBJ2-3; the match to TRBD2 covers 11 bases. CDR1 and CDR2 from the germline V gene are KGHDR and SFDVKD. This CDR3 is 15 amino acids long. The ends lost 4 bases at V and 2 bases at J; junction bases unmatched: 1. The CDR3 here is CATSELAGVTDTQYF. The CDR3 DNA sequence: TGTGCCACCAGTGAACTAGCGGGGGTCACAGATACGCAGTATTTT.

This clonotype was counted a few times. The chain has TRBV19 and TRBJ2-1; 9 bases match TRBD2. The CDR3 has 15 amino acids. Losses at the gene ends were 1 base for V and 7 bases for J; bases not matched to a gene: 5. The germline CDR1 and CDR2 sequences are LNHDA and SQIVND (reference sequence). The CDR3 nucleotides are TGTGCCAGTAGTATAGCTAGCGGGGACTTAAATGAGCAGTTCTTC. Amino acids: CASSIASGDLNEQFF.

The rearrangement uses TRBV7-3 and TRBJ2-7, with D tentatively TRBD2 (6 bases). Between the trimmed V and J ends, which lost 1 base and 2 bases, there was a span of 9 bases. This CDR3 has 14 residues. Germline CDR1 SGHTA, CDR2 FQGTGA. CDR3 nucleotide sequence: TGTGCCAGCAGCTTAATGGGGGGAACCTACGAGCAGTACTTC. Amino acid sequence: CASSLMGGTYEQYF.

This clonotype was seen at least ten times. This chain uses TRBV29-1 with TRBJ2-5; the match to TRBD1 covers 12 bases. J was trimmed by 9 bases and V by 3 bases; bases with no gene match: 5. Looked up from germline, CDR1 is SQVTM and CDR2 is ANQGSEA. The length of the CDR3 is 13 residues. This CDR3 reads CSVEVGQGAAQYF. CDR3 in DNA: TGCAGCGTTGAGGTGGGACAGGGGGCGGCCCAGTACTTC.

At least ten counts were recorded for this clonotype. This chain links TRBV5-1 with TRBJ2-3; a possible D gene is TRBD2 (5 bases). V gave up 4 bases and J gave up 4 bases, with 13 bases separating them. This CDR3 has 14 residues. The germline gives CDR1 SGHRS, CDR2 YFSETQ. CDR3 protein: CASSGWELADTQYF. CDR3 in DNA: TGCGCCAGCAGCGGGTGGGAGCTTGCAGATACGCAGTATTTT. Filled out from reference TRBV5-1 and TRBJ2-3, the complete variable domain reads KAGVTQTPRYLIKTRGQQVTLSCSPISGHRSVSWYQQTPGQGLQFLFEYFSETQRNKGNFPGRFSGRQFSNSRSEMNVSTLELGDSALYLCASSGWELADTQYFGPGTRLTVL.

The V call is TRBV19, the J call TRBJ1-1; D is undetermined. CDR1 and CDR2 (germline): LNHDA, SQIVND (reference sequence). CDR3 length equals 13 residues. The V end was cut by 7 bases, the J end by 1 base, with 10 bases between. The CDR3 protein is CASMVQENTEAFF. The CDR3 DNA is TGTGCCAGTATGGTCCAGGAGAACACTGAAGCTTTCTTT.

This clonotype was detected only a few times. For the CDR3, the DNA is TGCAGTGCTAACCCCTACGGCGGGAGCTCCTACGAGCAGTACTTC. Translated: CSANPYGGSSYEQYF. The chain employs TRBV20-1 and TRBJ2-7; 7 nucleotides align to TRBD2. The ends lost 4 bases at V and 0 bases at J; junction bases unmatched: 9. Germline V gene sequence: CDR1 DFQATT, CDR2 SNEGSKA (reference sequence). This CDR3 is 15 amino acids long.

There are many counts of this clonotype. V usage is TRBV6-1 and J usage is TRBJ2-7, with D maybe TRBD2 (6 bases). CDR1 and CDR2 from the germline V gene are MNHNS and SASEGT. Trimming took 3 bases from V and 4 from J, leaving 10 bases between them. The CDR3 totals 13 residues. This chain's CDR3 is CASSELANYEQYF. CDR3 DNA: TGTGCCAGCAGTGAGCTAGCGAATTACGAGCAGTACTTC.